What follows are 18 T cell receptor beta chains derived from one specimen sequenced in a study of PD-L1 blockade in urothelial cancer. The time point: peripheral blood 6 weeks after treatment start. Clones were sequenced by immunoSEQ multiplex PCR, and TCRdb holds only the in-frame ones, with some missing. The sample has about 45,000 clones; more than 75% are singletons. The sequencing used PBMCs, collected around atezolizumab (anti-PD-L1) treatment. The receptors here all came from a man in his sixties with urothelial cancer.

This chain uses TRBV28 with TRBJ1-1; D is perhaps TRBD1 (5 bases). The CDR3 covers 14 residues. V lost 8 bases and J 0 bases, leaving 13 bases between the germline ends. The V gene's germline CDR1 is MDHEN and CDR2 SYDVKM. Written as DNA, the CDR3 is TGTGCCAGCGGAAGAGTGGGGCTGAACACTGAAGCTTTCTTT. Translating it yields CASGRVGLNTEAFF.

The chain uses TRBV7-9 and TRBJ2-1; D gene uncertain. The CDR3 consists of 12 residues. Looked up from germline, CDR1 is SEHNR and CDR2 is FQNEAQ (reference sequence). Trimming removed 4 bases from V and 3 bases from J, with 4 bases in between. This CDR3 reads CASSSNYNEQFF. The DNA for the CDR3 is TGTGCCAGCAGCTCAAACTACAATGAGCAGTTCTTC.

The chain carries TRBV2 and TRBJ1-6; 11 nucleotides align to TRBD1. Looked up from germline, CDR1 is SNHLY and CDR2 is FYNNEI. Germline trimming cut 6 bases from V and 9 bases from J; bases unmatched to any gene: 1. This CDR3 comprises 13 residues. DNA of the CDR3: TGTGCCAGCAGGGGGACAGGGGGTTCACCCCTCCACTTT. Translation gives CASRGTGGSPLHF.

The rearrangement joins TRBV11-2 to TRBJ2-2; D remains ambiguous. The length of the CDR3 is 16 residues. The germline V gene encodes CDR1 SGHAT and CDR2 FQNNGV. The germline V and J ends were trimmed by 6 bases and 1 base, with 15 bases remaining between them. This CDR3 is CASRTSPALNTGELFF. CDR3 nucleotide sequence: TGTGCCAGCAGGACGTCCCCAGCGCTGAACACCGGGGAGCTGTTTTTT.

V gene TRBV4-2 combines with J gene TRBJ1-2, with D unclear. Trimming left V 1 base short and J 8 bases short, with 14 bases between. Per the germline V gene, CDR1 is LGHNA and CDR2 is YNFKEQ. CDR3 length equals 14 residues. The CDR3 here is CASSQGFQVGGYTF. The CDR3 DNA is TGTGCCAGCAGCCAAGGGTTTCAGGTCGGCGGCTACACCTTC.

In this sample, this clone turned up a few times. CDR3 protein: CASSFGRGGREQYF. In DNA, the CDR3 is TGTGCCAGCAGTTTTGGCAGGGGTGGACGCGAGCAGTACTTC. V gene TRBV27 combines with J gene TRBJ2-7; TRBD1 is a possible D gene (6 bases). Germline V gene sequence: CDR1 MNHEY, CDR2 SMNVEV (reference sequence). This CDR3 region has 14 residues. V was cut by 3 bases and J by 6 bases, with 15 bases left in between.

This clone was found a few times. In DNA form, the CDR3 reads TGTGCCTCCAACCTAGCGGAGACCCAGTACTTC. Its translation: CASNLAETQYF. The chain carries TRBV7-9 and TRBJ2-5, with D perhaps matching TRBD2 (6 bases). V gave up 11 bases and J gave up 5 bases, with 12 bases separating them. The CDR3 runs 11 residues. The germline gives CDR1 SEHNR, CDR2 FQNEAQ (reference sequence).

The table lists this clone with a count of one. V and J are TRBV7-6 and TRBJ2-3, with D possibly being TRBD1 (6 bases). The CDR3 has 18 residues. Trimming shortened V by 5 bases and J by 1 base, and 22 bases separated the two germline ends. The V gene's germline CDR1 is SGHVS and CDR2 FNYEAQ. The CDR3, as DNA: TGTGCCAGCAGCCAGACAACAGGGTGGATAAAGGGCACAGATACGCAGTATTTT. Translation gives CASSQTTGWIKGTDTQYF.

The CDR3 DNA reads TGTGCCAGCAGCCAAGAACCTTCGGTCTACTATAATTCACCCCTCCACTTT. Its protein product is CASSQEPSVYYNSPLHF. The rearrangement uses TRBV14 and TRBJ1-6; D is unclear. The CDR3 spans 17 residues. V dropped 0 bases and J dropped 3 bases, with 12 bases sitting between them. CDR1 and CDR2 from the germline V gene are SGHDN and FVKESK.

This clone was observed a single time. The rearrangement joins TRBV6-5 to TRBJ1-4; 8 positions agree with TRBD1. The CDR3 has 15 residues. CDR1 MNHEY and CDR2 SVGAGI come from the germline V gene. V trimming: 6 bases; J trimming: 4 bases; junction bases outside the gene matches: 7. In DNA form, the CDR3 reads TGTGCCAGCAGCCTATGGACAGGGCTTAATGAAAAACTGTTTTTT. It codes for CASSLWTGLNEKLFF.

The chain employs TRBV11-3 and TRBJ2-2; D is perhaps TRBD1 (6 bases). CDR3 length: 14 amino acids. The germline CDR1 and CDR2 sequences are SGHNT and YENEEA. V dropped 5 bases and J dropped 6 bases, with 13 bases sitting between them. The CDR3 region has the DNA TGTGCCAGCAGCCTCGGGACATCGGCCGGGGAGCTGTTTTTT. Protein: CASSLGTSAGELFF.

This clone has a single count. The CDR3 loop is CASTLGEGAYEQYF. CDR3 nucleotides: TGTGCCAGCACCCTAGGGGAGGGGGCCTACGAGCAGTACTTC. The V gene is TRBV7-2, the J gene TRBJ2-7; a possible D gene is TRBD2 (7 bases). This CDR3 is built from 14 residues. Trimming took 7 bases from V and 2 from J, leaving 15 bases between them. Per germline, CDR1 SGHTA and CDR2 FQGNSA. Combining the CDR3 with reference TRBV7-2 and TRBJ2-7 gives the whole variable domain GAGVSQSPSNKVTEKGKDVELRCDPISGHTALYWYRQSLGQGLEFLIYFQGNSAPDKSGLPSDRFSAERTGGSVSTLTIQRTQQEDSAVYLCASTLGEGAYEQYFGPGTRLTVT.

This rearrangement joins TRBV7-9 to TRBJ2-7; 9 bases match TRBD1. The CDR3 totals 13 residues. The germline gives CDR1 SEHNR, CDR2 FQNEAQ (reference sequence). The V and J ends lost 6 bases and 5 bases, in that order; junction bases with no gene match: 5. CDR3 residues: CASRTTGGDEQYF. Written as DNA, the CDR3 is TGTGCCAGCAGAACTACAGGGGGCGACGAGCAGTACTTC.

This clone was recorded a few times. The V call is TRBV21-1, the J call TRBJ2-7; TRBD2, as called in the table, went unchecked against the DNA. TRBV21-1 is an annotated pseudogene. The CDR3 is made up of 15 amino acids. The CDR3 region has the DNA TGTGCCAGCAGCACTCTAGCGGGGGTAATCGACGAGCAGTACTTC. Translation: CASSTLAGVIDEQYF.

The chain couples TRBV6-1 to TRBJ2-1, with D perhaps TRBD2 (5 bases). V was cut by 4 bases and J by 5 bases, with 15 bases left in between. The CDR3 length is 15 residues. Germline V gene data show CDR1 as MNHNS and CDR2 as SASEGT. This chain's CDR3 is CASSVGLAVHNEQFF. DNA for the CDR3: TGTGCCAGCAGTGTAGGGCTAGCCGTCCACAATGAGCAGTTCTTC.

V and J are TRBV30 and TRBJ2-3, with TRBD2 matching 10 bases. V lost 5 bases to trimming and J lost 5 bases; unmatched junction nucleotides: 4. CDR1 is GTSNPN and CDR2 is SVGIG in the germline V gene (reference sequence). The CDR3 is 13 residues long. The DNA of the CDR3 is TGTGCCTGGGGGTTAGCGGGAGGAGATACGCAGTATTTT. Its translation is CAWGLAGGDTQYF.

V and J are TRBV5-5 and TRBJ2-2; 12 bases match TRBD1. Germline CDR1 SGHKS, CDR2 YYEKEE (reference sequence). The CDR3 totals 18 residues. Losses at the gene ends were 4 bases for V and 5 bases for J; bases not matched to a gene: 12. The DNA for the CDR3 is TGTGCCAGCAGCCGGGACCCCGGGACAGGGGGCTTGACCGGGGAGCTGTTTTTT. Amino acids: CASSRDPGTGGLTGELFF.

The chain is built from TRBV5-1 and TRBJ1-2, with D tentatively TRBD1 (6 bases). The CDR3 sequence is 15 residues long. From germline, CDR1 is SGHRS and CDR2 YFSETQ. Between the trimmed V and J ends, which lost 0 bases and 0 bases, there was a span of 9 bases. In DNA form, the CDR3 reads TGCGCCAGCAGCTTGGGAGGACAGACTAACTATGGCTACACCTTC. Protein sequence: CASSLGGQTNYGYTF.